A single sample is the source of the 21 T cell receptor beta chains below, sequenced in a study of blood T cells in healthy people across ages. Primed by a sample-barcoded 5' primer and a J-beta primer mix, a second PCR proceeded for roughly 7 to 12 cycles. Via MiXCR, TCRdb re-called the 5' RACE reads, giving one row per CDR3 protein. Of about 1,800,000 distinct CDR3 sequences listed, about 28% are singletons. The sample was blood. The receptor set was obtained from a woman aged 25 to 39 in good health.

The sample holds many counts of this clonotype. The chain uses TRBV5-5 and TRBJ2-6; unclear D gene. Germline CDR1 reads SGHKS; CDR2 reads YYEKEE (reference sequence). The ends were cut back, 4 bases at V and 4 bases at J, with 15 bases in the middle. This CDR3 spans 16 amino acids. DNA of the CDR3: TGTGCCAGCAGCCCCCTCCCGGAATCGGGGGCCAACGTCCTGACTTTC. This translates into CASSPLPESGANVLTF.

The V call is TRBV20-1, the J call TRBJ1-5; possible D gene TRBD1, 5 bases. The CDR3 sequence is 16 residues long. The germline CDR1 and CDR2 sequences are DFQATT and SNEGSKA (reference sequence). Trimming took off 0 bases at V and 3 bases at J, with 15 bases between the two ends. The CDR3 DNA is TGCAGTGCTAGAGATCACAGGAGAGGGGACAATCAGCCCCAGCATTTT. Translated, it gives CSARDHRRGDNQPQHF.

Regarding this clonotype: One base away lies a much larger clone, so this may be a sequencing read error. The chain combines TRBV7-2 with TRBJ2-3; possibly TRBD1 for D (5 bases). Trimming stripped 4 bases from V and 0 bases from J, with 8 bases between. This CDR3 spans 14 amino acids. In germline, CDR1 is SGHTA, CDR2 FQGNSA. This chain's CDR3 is CASSCGQSTDTQYF. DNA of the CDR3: TGTGCCAGCAGCTGTGGACAAAGCACAGATACGCAGTATTTT.

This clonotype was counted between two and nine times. The CDR3 region is CASGPEGYAAEQYF. Written as DNA, the CDR3 is TGTGCTAGTGGTCCCGAGGGGTACGCGGCCGAGCAGTACTTC. The J gene is TRBJ2-7, the V gene TRBV12-5; either TRBD1 or TRBD2 may fit D (5 bases each). CDR1 and CDR2 (germline): LGHNT, FRNRAP. V lost 5 bases, J lost 6 bases, and 17 bases lay in between. The CDR3 extends over 14 amino acids.

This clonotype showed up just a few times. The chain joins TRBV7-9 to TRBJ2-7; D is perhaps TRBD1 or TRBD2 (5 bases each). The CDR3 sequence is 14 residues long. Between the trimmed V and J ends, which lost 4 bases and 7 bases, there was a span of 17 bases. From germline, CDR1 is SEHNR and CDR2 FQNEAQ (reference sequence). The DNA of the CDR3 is TGTGCCAGCAGCTCCGGGACGAACCCTTGGGAGCAGTACTTC. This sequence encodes CASSSGTNPWEQYF.

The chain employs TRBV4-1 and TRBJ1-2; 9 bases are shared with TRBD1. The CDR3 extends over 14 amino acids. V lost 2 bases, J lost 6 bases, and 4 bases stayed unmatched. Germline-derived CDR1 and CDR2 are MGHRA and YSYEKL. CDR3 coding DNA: TGCGCCAGCAGCCAATCCGGGACAGGGCATGGCTACACCTTC. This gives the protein CASSQSGTGHGYTF.

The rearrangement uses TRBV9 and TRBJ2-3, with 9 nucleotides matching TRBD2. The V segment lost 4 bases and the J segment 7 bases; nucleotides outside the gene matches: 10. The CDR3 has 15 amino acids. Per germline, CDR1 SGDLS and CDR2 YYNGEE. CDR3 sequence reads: CASSLASGMVNTQYF. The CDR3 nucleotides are TGTGCCAGCAGCTTGGCTAGCGGGATGGTAAATACGCAGTATTTT.

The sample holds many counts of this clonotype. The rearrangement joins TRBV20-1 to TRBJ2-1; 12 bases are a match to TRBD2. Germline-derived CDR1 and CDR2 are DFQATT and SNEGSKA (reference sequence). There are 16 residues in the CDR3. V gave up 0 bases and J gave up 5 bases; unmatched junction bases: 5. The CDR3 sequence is CSARDWASGRDNEQFF. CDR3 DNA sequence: TGCAGTGCTAGAGATTGGGCTAGCGGGAGGGACAATGAGCAGTTCTTC.

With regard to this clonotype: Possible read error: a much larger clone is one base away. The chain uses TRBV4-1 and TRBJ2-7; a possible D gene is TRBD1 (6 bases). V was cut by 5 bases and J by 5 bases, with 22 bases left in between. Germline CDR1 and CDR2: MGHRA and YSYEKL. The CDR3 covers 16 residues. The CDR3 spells CASSLGKGERWNEQYF. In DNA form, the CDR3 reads TGCGCCAGCAGCTTGGGGAAGGGGGAGCGGTGGAACGAGCAGTACTTC.

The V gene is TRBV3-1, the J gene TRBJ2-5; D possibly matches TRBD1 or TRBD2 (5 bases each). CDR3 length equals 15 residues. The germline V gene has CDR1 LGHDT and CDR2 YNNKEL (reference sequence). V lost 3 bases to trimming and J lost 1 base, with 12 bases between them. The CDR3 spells CASSHTTGAQETQYF. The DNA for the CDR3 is TGTGCCAGCAGCCATACTACCGGGGCCCAAGAGACCCAGTACTTC.

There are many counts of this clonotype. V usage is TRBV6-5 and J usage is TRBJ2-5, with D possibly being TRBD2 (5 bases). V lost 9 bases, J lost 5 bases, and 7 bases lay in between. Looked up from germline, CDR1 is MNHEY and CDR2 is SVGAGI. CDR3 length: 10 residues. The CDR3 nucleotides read TGTGCCAGTACGGGGGAGACCCAGTACTTC. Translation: CASTGETQYF.

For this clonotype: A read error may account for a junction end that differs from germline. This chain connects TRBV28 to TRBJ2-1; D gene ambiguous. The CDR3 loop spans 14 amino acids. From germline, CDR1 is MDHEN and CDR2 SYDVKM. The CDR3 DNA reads TGTGCCAGCACCTCAGTTCCGGTCCACAATGAGCGGTTCTTC. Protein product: CASTSVPVHNERFF.

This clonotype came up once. The CDR3 bases are TGTGCCAGCAGCGCAACCCCTAAGGGGGGGGCCGATGAGCAGTTCTTC. Translating gives CASSATPKGGADEQFF. The chain combines TRBV9 with TRBJ2-1; a weak D match, TRBD2 (7 bases). CDR1 is SGDLS, CDR2 YYNGEE, per germline. V was clipped by 3 bases and J by 8 bases, with 21 bases between them. This CDR3 contains 16 residues.

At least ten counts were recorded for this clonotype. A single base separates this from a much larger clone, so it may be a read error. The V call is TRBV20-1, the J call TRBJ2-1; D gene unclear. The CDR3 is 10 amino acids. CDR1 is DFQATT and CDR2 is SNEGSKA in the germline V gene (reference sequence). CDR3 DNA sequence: TGCAGTGTAAGCTACTATGAGCAGTTCTTC. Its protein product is CSVSYYEQFF.

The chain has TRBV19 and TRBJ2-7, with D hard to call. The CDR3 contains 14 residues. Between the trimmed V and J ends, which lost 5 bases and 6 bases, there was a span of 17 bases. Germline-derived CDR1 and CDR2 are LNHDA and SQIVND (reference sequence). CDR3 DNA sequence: TGTGCCAGTAGTCCTGGGCCTACGGGTCTCGAGCAGTACTTC. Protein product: CASSPGPTGLEQYF.

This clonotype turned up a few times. The CDR3 DNA reads TGTGCCATCAGTGAGACGGGCTATGCTAGCACAGATACGCAGTATTTT. Its protein product is CAISETGYASTDTQYF. The chain employs TRBV10-3 and TRBJ2-3; D remains unclear. V gave up 2 bases and J gave up 0 bases, with 12 bases separating them. The germline V gene has CDR1 ENHRY and CDR2 SYGVKD. The CDR3 contains 16 residues.

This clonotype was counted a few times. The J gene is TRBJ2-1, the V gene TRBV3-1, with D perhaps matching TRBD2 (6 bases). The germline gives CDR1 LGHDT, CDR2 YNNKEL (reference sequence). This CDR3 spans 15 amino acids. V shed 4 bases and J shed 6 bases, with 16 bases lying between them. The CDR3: CASSRRGLRSNEQFF. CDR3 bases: TGTGCCAGCAGCCGCCGAGGACTACGGAGCAATGAGCAGTTCTTC.

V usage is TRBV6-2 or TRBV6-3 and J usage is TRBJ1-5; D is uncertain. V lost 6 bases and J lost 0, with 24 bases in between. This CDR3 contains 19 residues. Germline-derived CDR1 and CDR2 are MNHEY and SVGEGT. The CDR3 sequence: CASRYQLGRKTYSNQPQHF. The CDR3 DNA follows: TGTGCCAGCAGGTACCAGCTCGGGCGGAAAACGTATAGCAATCAGCCCCAGCATTTT.

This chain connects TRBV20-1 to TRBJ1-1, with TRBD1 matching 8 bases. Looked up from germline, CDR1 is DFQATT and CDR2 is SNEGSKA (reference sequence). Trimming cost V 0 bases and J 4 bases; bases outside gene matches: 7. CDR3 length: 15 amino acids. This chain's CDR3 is CSARDPGTGSTEAFF. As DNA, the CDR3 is TGCAGTGCTAGAGATCCCGGGACAGGCTCCACTGAAGCTTTCTTT.

The CDR3 loop is CASSPRGTNQETQYF. The CDR3 nucleotides are TGCGCCAGCAGCCCGCGGGGGACGAACCAAGAGACCCAGTACTTC. The chain combines TRBV5-1 with TRBJ2-5; 7 bases are shared with TRBD2. The CDR3 sequence is 15 residues long. Trimming removed 4 bases from V and 0 bases from J; junction bases left unmatched: 6. CDR1 SGHRS and CDR2 YFSETQ come from the germline V gene.

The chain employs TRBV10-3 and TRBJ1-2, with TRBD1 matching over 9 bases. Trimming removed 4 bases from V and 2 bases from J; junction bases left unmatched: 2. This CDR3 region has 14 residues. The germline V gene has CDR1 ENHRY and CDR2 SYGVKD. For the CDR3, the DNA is TGTGCCATCAGTGCTACAGGGGGCAACTATGGCTACACCTTC. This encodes CAISATGGNYGYTF.